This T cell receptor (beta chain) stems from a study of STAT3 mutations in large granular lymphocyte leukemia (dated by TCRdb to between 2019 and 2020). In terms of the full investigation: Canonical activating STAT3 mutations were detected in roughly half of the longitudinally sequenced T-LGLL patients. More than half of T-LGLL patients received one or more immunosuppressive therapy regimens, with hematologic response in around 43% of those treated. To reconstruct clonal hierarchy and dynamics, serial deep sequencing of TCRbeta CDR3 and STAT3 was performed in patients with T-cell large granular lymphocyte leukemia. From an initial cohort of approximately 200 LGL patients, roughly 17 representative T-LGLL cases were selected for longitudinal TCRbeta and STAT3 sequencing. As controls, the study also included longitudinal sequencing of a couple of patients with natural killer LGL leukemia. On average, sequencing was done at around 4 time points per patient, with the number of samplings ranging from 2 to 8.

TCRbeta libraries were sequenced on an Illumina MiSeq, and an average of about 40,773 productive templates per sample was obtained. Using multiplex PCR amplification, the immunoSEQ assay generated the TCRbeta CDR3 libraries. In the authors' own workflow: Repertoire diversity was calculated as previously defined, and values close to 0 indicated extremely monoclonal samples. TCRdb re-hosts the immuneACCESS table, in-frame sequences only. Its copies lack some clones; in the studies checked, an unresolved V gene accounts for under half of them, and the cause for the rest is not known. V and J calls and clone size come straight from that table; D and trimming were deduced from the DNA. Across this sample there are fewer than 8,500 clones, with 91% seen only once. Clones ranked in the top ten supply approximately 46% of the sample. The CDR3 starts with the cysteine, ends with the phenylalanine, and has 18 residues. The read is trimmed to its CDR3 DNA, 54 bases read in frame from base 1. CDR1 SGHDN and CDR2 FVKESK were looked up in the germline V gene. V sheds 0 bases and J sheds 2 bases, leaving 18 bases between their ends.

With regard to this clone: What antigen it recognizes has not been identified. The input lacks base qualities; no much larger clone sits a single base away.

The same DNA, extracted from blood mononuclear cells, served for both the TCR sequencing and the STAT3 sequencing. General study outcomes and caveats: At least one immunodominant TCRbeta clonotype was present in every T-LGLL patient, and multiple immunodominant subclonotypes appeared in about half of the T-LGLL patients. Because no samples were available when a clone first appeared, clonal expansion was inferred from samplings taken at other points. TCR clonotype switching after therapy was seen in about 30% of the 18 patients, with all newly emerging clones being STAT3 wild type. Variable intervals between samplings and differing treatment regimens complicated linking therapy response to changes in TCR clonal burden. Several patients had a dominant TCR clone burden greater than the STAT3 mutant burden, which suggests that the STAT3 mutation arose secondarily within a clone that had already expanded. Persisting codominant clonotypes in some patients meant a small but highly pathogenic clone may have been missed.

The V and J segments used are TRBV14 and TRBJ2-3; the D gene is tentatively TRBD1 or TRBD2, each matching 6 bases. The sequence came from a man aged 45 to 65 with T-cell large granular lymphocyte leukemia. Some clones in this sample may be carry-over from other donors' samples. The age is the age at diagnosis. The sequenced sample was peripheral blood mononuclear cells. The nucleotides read TGTGCCAGCAGCCAAGAGGGGGGCGTTTTGCGGGCCACAGATACGCAGTATTTT. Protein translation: CASSQEGGVLRATDTQYF.